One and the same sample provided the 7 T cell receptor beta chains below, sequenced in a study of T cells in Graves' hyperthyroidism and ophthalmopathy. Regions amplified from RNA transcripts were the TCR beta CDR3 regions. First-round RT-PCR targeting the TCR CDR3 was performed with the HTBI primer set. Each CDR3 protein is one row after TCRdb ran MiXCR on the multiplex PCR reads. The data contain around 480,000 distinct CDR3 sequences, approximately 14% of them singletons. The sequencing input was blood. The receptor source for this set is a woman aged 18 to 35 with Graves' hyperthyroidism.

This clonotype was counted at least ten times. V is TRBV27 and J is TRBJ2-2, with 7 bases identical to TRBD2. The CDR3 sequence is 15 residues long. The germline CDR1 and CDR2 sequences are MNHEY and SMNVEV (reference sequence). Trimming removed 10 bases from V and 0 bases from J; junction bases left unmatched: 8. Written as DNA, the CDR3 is TGTGCCATACGTCGGGACTACCCGAACACCGGGGAGCTGTTTTTT. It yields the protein CAIRRDYPNTGELFF.

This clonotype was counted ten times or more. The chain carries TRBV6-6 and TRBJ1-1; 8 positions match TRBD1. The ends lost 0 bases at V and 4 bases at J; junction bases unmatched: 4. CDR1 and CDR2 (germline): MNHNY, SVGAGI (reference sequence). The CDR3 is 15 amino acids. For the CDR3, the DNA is TGTGCCAGCAGTTACTCGACAGGGGTGCTCACTGAAGCTTTCTTT. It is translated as CASSYSTGVLTEAFF.

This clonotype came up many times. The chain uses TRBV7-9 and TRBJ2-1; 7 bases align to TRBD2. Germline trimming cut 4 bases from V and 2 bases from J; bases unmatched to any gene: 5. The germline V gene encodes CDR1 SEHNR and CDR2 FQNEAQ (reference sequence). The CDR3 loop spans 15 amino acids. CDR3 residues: CASSSRSGAYNEQFF. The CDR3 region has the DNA TGTGCCAGCAGCTCCAGAAGCGGGGCCTACAATGAGCAGTTCTTC.

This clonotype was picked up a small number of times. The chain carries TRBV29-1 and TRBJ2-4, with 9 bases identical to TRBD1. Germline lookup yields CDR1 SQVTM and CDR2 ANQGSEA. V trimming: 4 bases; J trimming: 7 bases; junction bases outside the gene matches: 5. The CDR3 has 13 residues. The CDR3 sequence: CSVVPTGGNIQYF. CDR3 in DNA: TGCAGCGTTGTCCCGACAGGGGGGAACATTCAGTACTTC.

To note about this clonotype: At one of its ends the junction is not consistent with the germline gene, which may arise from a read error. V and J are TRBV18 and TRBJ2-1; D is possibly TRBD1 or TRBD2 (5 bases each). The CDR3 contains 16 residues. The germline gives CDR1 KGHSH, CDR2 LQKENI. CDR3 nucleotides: TGTGCCAGCTCACTTACCGGGACCCACTCCCACAATGAGCAGTTCTTC. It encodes CASSLTGTHSHNEQFF.

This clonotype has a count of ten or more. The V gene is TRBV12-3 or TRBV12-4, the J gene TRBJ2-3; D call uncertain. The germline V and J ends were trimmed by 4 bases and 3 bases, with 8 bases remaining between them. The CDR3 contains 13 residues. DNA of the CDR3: TGTGCCAGCAGTTCAGGCAGGACAGATACGCAGTATTTT. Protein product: CASSSGRTDTQYF.

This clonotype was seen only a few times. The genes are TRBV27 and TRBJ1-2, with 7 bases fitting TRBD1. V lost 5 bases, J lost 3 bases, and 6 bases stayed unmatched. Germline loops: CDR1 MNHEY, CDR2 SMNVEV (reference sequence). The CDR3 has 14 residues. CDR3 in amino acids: CASSISGTDYGYTF. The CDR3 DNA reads TGTGCCAGCAGTATCTCCGGGACAGACTATGGCTACACCTTC.